This record covers a single T cell receptor beta chain. Its antigen is still unknown. Produced via immunoSEQ multiplex PCR; TCRdb's table is partial and in-frame only. The table includes over 8,000 clones, around 72% detected once. The CDR3 loop spans 15 amino acids. CDR1 SGHKS and CDR2 YYEKEE come from the germline V gene (reference sequence). V lost 3 bases and J lost 3; bases outside the gene matches: 5. The data derive from a study of CD4+ T cells in melanoma. Whole-study findings and limits: A reported correlation linked neoantigen-specific CD4+ T cells to CD8+, macrophage and B cell function. Reportedly, melanoma neoantigen-specific CD4+ T cells showed varied differentiation states.

The chain employs TRBV5-5 and TRBJ2-1; 8 nucleotides align to TRBD1. Source material: tumor tissue. The TCR sequence derives from a human donor with melanoma. CDR3 sequence reads: CASSWDGQGYNEQFF. CDR3 bases: TGTGCCAGCAGCTGGGACGGACAGGGCTACAATGAGCAGTTCTTC.